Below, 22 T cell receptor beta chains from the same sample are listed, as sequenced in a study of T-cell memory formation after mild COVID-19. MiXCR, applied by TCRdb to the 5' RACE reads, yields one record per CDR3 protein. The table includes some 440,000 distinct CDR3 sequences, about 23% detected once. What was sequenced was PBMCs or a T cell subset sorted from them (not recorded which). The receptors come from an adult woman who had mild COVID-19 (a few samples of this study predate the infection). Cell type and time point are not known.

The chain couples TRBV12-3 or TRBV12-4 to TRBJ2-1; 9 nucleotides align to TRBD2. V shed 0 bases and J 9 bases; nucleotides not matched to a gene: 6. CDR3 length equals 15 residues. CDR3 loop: CASSLAAGGPGEQFF. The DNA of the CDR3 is TGTGCCAGCAGTTTAGCGGCGGGGGGGCCTGGTGAGCAGTTCTTC.

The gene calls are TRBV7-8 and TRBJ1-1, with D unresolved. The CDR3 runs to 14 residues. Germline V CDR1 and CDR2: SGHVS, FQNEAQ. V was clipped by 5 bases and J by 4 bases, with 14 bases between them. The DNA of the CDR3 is TGTGCCAGCAGCCCTCCCGGGGAAAGCACTGAAGCTTTCTTT. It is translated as CASSPPGESTEAFF.

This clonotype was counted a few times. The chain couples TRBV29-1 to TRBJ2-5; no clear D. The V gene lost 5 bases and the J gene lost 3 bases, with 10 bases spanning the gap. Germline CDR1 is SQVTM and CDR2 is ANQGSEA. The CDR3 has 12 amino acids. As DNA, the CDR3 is TGCAGCGTTAAGGCGACGGAAGAGACCCAGTACTTC. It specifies CSVKATEETQYF. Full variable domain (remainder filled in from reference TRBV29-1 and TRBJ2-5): SAVISQKPSRDICQRGTSLTIQCQVDSQVTMMFWYRQQPGQSLTLIATANQGSEATYESGFVIDKFPISRPNLTFSTLTVSNMSPEDSSIYLCSVKATEETQYFGPGTRLLVL.

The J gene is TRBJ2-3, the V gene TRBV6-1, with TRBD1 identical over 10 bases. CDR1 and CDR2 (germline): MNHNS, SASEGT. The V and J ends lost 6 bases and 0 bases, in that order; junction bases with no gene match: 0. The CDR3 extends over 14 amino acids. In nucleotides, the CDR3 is TGTGCCAGCAGGACAGGGGGCAGCACAGATACGCAGTATTTT. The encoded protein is CASRTGGSTDTQYF.

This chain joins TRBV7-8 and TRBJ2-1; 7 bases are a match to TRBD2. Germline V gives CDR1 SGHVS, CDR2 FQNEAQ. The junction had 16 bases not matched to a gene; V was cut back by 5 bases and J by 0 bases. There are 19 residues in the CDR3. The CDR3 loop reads CASSLPRGGGMSSYNEQFF. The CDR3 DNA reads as TGTGCCAGCAGCCTACCTAGGGGCGGGGGTATGAGCTCCTACAATGAGCAGTTCTTC.

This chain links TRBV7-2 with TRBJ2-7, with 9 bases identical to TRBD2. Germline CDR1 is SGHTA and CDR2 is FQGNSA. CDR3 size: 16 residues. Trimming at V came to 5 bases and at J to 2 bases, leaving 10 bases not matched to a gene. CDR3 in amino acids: CASSPVIRTSAYEQYF. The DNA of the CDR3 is TGTGCCAGCAGCCCAGTTATTAGGACTAGCGCCTACGAGCAGTACTTC.

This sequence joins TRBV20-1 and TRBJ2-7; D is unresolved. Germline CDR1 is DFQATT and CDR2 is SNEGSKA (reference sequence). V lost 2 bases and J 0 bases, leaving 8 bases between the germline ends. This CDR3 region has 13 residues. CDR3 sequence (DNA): TGCAGTGCTAGAACTGGGATCTCCTACGAGCAGTACTTC. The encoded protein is CSARTGISYEQYF.

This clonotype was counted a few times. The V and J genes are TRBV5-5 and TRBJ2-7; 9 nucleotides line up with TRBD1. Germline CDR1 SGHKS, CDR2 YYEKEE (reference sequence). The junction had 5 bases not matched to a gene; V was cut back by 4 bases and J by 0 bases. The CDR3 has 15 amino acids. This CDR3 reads CASSQDRGSSYEQYF. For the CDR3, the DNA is TGTGCCAGCAGCCAGGACAGGGGAAGCTCCTACGAGCAGTACTTC.

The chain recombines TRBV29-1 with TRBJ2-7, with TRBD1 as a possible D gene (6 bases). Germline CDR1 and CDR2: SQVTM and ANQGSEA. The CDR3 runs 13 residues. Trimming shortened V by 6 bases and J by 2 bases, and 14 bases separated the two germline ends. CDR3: CSVRRTETYEQYF. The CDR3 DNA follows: TGCAGCGTGAGGCGGACAGAGACCTACGAGCAGTACTTC.

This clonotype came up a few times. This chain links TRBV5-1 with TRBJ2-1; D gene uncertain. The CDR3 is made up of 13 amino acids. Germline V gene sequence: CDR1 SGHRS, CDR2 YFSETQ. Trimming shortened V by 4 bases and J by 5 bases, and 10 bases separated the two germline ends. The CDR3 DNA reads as TGCGCCAGCAGCCTCACTATGAACAATGAGCAGTTCTTC. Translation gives CASSLTMNNEQFF.

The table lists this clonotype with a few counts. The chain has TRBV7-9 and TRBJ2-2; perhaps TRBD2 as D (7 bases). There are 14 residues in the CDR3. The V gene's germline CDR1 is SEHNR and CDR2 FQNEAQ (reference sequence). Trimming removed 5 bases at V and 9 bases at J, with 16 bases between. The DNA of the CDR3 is TGTGCCAGCAGCCCAGCGGGGACACCGCGGGAGCTGTTTTTT. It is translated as CASSPAGTPRELFF.

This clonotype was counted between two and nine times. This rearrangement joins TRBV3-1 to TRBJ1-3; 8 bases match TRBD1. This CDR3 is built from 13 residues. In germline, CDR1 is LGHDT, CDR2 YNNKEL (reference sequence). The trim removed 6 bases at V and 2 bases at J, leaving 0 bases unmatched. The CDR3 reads CASRTGAGNTIYF. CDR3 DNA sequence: TGTGCCAGCAGGACAGGGGCTGGAAACACCATATATTTT.

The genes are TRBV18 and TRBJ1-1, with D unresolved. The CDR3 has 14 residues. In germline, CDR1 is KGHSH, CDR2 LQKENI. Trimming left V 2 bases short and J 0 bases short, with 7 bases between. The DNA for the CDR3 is TGTGCCAGCTCACCAGTCTTTCTGAACACTGAAGCTTTCTTT. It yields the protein CASSPVFLNTEAFF.

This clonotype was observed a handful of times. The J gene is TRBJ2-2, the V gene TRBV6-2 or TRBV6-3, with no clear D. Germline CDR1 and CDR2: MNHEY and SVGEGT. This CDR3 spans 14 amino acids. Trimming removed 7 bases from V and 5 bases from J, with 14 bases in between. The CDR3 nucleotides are TGTGCCAGCACTTCATACAGAATTACCGGGGAGCTGTTTTTT. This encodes CASTSYRITGELFF.

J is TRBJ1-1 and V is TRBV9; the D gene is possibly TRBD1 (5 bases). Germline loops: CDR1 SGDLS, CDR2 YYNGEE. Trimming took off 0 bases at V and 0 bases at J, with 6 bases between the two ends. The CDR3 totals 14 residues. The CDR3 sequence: CASSVAQVNTEAFF. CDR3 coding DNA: TGTGCCAGCAGCGTAGCACAGGTGAACACTGAAGCTTTCTTT.

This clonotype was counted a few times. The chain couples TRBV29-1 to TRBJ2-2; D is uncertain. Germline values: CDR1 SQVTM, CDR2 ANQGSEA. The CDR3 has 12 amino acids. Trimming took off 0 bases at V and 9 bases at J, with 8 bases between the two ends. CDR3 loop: CSVEDRFRELFF. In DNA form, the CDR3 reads TGCAGCGTTGAAGATCGATTCCGGGAGCTGTTTTTT.

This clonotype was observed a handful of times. The CDR3 sequence is CATSRGGLAGGRTDTQYF. CDR3 coding DNA: TGTGCCACCAGCAGGGGAGGACTAGCGGGGGGCCGCACAGATACGCAGTATTTT. V and J are TRBV15 and TRBJ2-3; TRBD2 aligns across 14 bases. From germline, CDR1 is LNHNV and CDR2 YYDKDF (reference sequence). The CDR3 is 18 amino acids. V lost 3 bases to trimming and J lost 1 base; unmatched junction nucleotides: 6.

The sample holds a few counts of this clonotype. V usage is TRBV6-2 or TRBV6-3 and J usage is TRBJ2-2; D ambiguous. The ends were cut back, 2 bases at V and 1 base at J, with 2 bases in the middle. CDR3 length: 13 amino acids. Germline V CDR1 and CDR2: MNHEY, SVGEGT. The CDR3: CASSYVNTGELFF. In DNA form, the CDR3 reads TGTGCCAGCAGTTACGTGAACACCGGGGAGCTGTTTTTT.

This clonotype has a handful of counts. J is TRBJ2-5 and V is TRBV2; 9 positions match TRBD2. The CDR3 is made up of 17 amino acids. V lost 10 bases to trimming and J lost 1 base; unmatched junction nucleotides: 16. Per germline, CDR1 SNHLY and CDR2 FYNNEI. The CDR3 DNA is TGTGCCAACGAAGGATGGGTAGCGGGGGCCACCCAAGAGACCCAGTACTTC. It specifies CANEGWVAGATQETQYF.

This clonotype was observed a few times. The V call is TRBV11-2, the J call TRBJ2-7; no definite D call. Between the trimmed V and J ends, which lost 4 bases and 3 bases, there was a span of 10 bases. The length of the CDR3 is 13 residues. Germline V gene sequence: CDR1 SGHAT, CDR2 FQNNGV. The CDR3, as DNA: TGTGCCAGCAGCTCTAGTGATAGCTACGAGCAGTACTTC. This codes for CASSSSDSYEQYF.

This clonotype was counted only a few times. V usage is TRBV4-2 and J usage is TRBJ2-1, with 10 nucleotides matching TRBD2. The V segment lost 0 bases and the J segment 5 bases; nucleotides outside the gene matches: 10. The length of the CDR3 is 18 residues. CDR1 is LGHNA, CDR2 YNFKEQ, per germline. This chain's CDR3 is CASSQEGLLAGGHNEQFF. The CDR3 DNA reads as TGTGCCAGCAGCCAAGAGGGGCTATTAGCGGGAGGACACAATGAGCAGTTCTTC.

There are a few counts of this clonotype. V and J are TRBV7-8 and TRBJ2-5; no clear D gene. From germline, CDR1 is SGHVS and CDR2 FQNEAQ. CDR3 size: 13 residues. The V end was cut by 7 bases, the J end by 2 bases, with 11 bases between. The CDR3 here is CASTFLGQETQYF. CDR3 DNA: TGTGCCAGCACCTTCTTGGGGCAAGAGACCCAGTACTTC. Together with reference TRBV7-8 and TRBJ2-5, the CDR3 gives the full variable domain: GAGVSQSPRYKVAKRGQDVALRCDPISGHVSLFWYQQALGQGPEFLTYFQNEAQLDKSGLPSDRFFAERPEGSVSTLKIQRTQQEDSAVYLCASTFLGQETQYFGPGTRLLVL.